Below are 20 T cell receptor beta chains sequenced from a single sample in a study of blood T cell repertoires in COVID-19. TCRdb's copy holds only in-frame clones and misses some; the assay was immunoSEQ multiplex PCR. The top ten hold 2% to 2.5% of the sample, which has some 220,000 clones, roughly four fifths seen once. The source material was peripheral blood. The receptors here all came from a woman between 55 and 75 years old with acute or convalescent COVID-19.

The chain carries TRBV19 and TRBJ1-5; D uncertain. Germline values: CDR1 LNHDA, CDR2 SQIVND (reference sequence). The V end was cut by 10 bases, the J end by 0 bases, with 13 bases between. This CDR3 comprises 14 residues. CDR3 region: CATRRDLSNQPQHF. In nucleotides, the CDR3 is TGTGCCACCCGACGGGATCTTAGCAATCAGCCCCAGCATTTT.

V usage is TRBV3-1 (or the pseudogene TRBV3-2) and J usage is TRBJ1-5, with D unresolved. V lost 2 bases and J lost 4, with 3 bases in between. This CDR3 is 12 amino acids long. Germline values: CDR1 LGHDT, CDR2 YNNKEL (reference sequence). The chain's CDR3 is CASSQQNQPQHF. CDR3 DNA: TGTGCCAGCAGCCAACAAAATCAGCCCCAGCATTTT.

The chain recombines TRBV6-4 with TRBJ2-3; D may be TRBD1 (5 bases). CDR1 is MRHNA, CDR2 SNTAGT, per germline. The CDR3 consists of 10 residues. CDR3 nucleotides: TGTACTCACAGGCAAGGTACGCAGTATTTT. Its translation: CTHRQGTQYF.

The chain joins TRBV5-1 to TRBJ1-2, with a tentative D call TRBD1 (5 bases). The germline V gene encodes CDR1 SGHRS and CDR2 YFSETQ. Deletions cut 1 base from V and 8 bases from J, with 12 bases between. The CDR3 spans 13 residues. CDR3 bases: TGCGCCAGCAGCTTGCCGGGGGTGTGGGGCTACACCTTC. Amino acids: CASSLPGVWGYTF.

The chain has TRBV28 and TRBJ1-5, with D possibly matching TRBD1 (5 bases). The V gene's germline CDR1 is MDHEN and CDR2 SYDVKM. With 3 bases removed from V and 6 bases from J, the gap between germline ends came to 12 bases. This CDR3 is 14 amino acids long. The CDR3: CASSLAGQGQPQHF. Here the CDR3 DNA reads TGTGCCAGCAGTTTGGCAGGACAAGGTCAGCCCCAGCATTTT.

This chain connects TRBV7-2 to TRBJ2-2, with D perhaps TRBD1 (5 bases). V lost 6 bases and J 1 base, leaving 12 bases between the germline ends. Germline values: CDR1 SGHTA, CDR2 FQGNSA. This CDR3 is built from 15 residues. CDR3 amino acids: CASSFAGLNTGELFF. CDR3 sequence (DNA): TGTGCCAGCAGTTTTGCAGGGCTGAACACCGGGGAGCTGTTTTTT.

The chain employs TRBV5-4 and TRBJ1-3; no clear D. Germline V gene sequence: CDR1 SGHNT, CDR2 YYREEE (reference sequence). This CDR3 is built from 14 residues. V shed 3 bases and J shed 0 bases, with 7 bases lying between them. CDR3 DNA: TGTGCCAGCAGCTCACAGTCCTCTGGAAACACCATATATTTT. This translates into CASSSQSSGNTIYF.

The V and J genes are TRBV7-6 and TRBJ2-1; 7 nucleotides align to TRBD2. The CDR3 is made up of 17 amino acids. V lost 6 bases to trimming and J lost 0 bases; unmatched junction nucleotides: 11. Germline lookup yields CDR1 SGHVS and CDR2 FNYEAQ. CDR3 bases: TGTGCCAGCAGTCCACGTCTGGGGGGGGGCTCCTACAATGAGCAGTTCTTC. This codes for CASSPRLGGGSYNEQFF.

The rearrangement uses TRBV13 and TRBJ2-3; TRBD2 matches at 8 bases. CDR3 length equals 17 residues. Germline trimming cut 0 bases from V and 2 bases from J; bases unmatched to any gene: 7. Germline lookup yields CDR1 PRHDT and CDR2 FYEKMQ (reference sequence). CDR3 coding DNA: TGTGCCAGCAGCTTAGGACAGGGACTAGTACCCACAGATACGCAGTATTTT. Its translation: CASSLGQGLVPTDTQYF.

The V gene is TRBV5-4, the J gene TRBJ2-5; TRBD2 agrees at 11 bases. V shed 6 bases, J shed 5 bases, and the junction held 9 bases outside the gene matches. This CDR3 contains 15 residues. Germline V gives CDR1 SGHNT, CDR2 YYREEE (reference sequence). This CDR3 reads CASKGSGGAGETQYF. The CDR3, as DNA: TGTGCCAGCAAGGGTAGCGGGGGGGCCGGGGAGACCCAGTACTTC.

This chain uses TRBV19 with TRBJ1-4; D unclear. The V end was cut by 3 bases, the J end by 7 bases, with 18 bases between. Per germline, CDR1 LNHDA and CDR2 SQIVND (reference sequence). The CDR3 is 16 residues long. The CDR3 region has the DNA TGTGCCAGTAGTATCATGAGCGGGGTAAGAAGTGAAAAACTGTTTTTT. This sequence encodes CASSIMSGVRSEKLFF.

Here the CDR3 reads CASSGQGSTSTDTQYF. As DNA, the CDR3 is TGTGCCAGTAGTGGGCAGGGGTCTACTAGCACAGATACGCAGTATTTT. This chain joins TRBV19 and TRBJ2-3; tentative D call: TRBD1 (6 bases). Trimming removed 5 bases at V and 0 bases at J, with 15 bases between. Germline assignment: CDR1 LNHDA and CDR2 SQIVND (reference sequence). The CDR3 sequence is 16 residues long.

This chain links TRBV5-6 with TRBJ1-2; weak D call: TRBD1 (6 bases). The ends were cut back, 0 bases at V and 3 bases at J, with 12 bases in the middle. The CDR3 totals 15 residues. Germline CDR1 is SGHDT and CDR2 is YYEEEE. The CDR3 loop is CASSLAGVEDYGYTF. The CDR3 coding sequence is TGTGCCAGCAGCTTGGCAGGGGTGGAGGACTATGGCTACACCTTC.

This clone was recorded once. The chain links TRBV18 to TRBJ2-7, with 8 bases fitting TRBD1. Germline CDR1 and CDR2: KGHSH and LQKENI. The V and J ends lost 3 bases and 1 base, in that order; junction bases with no gene match: 8. This CDR3 is built from 16 residues. CDR3 loop: CASSPKGTGSSYEQYF. CDR3 nucleotide sequence: TGTGCCAGCTCACCTAAAGGGACAGGTTCTTCCTACGAGCAGTACTTC.

The V and J genes are TRBV4-1 and TRBJ2-2; D possibly corresponds to TRBD2 (5 bases). CDR3 length: 13 residues. Per germline, CDR1 MGHRA and CDR2 YSYEKL. V gave up 3 bases and J gave up 7 bases, with 9 bases separating them. For the CDR3, the DNA is TGCGCCAGCAGCCACCCGGGATTCGGGGAGCTGTTTTTT. Its protein is CASSHPGFGELFF.

This rearrangement joins TRBV20-1 to TRBJ1-2, with a weak D call TRBD1 (6 bases). Trimming stripped 3 bases from V and 4 bases from J, with 24 bases between. This CDR3 spans 17 amino acids. Germline V gene sequence: CDR1 DFQATT, CDR2 SNEGSKA (reference sequence). The CDR3 DNA reads TGCAGTGCTAGTAATAGTGGTGGTACAGGGTTTAGCTATGGCTACACCTTC. This translates into CSASNSGGTGFSYGYTF.

In its sample, this clone was seen once. The chain recombines TRBV19 with TRBJ2-2; TRBD2 aligns across 8 bases. CDR1 and CDR2 (germline): LNHDA, SQIVND (reference sequence). With V trimmed by 6 bases and J by 0 bases, 6 bases remained unmatched. The CDR3 has 16 residues. Written as DNA, the CDR3 is TGTGCCAGTAGGCGGGGGGCAGCTTCGAACACCGGGGAGCTGTTTTTT. Protein product: CASRRGAASNTGELFF.

The chain carries TRBV5-4 and TRBJ2-2; 9 bases fit TRBD1. Germline V gene sequence: CDR1 SGHNT, CDR2 YYREEE (reference sequence). The trim removed 2 bases at V and 3 bases at J, leaving 17 bases unmatched. This CDR3 comprises 20 residues. The CDR3 spells CASSFLGTGSGRKDTGELFF. The CDR3 DNA reads as TGTGCCAGCAGCTTTTTGGGGACAGGGTCGGGTAGAAAGGACACCGGGGAGCTGTTTTTT.

The rearrangement links TRBV5-1 to TRBJ2-7; the match to TRBD2 covers 11 bases. Germline V CDR1 and CDR2: SGHRS, YFSETQ. V lost 4 bases and J lost 4; bases outside the gene matches: 7. The CDR3 is 15 amino acids. The CDR3 bases are TGCGCCAGCAGCGACATAGCGGGGGGGCGGTACGAGCAGTACTTC. Translated: CASSDIAGGRYEQYF.

The V and J genes are TRBV4-3 and TRBJ1-5; D is ambiguous. Trimming cost V 0 bases and J 5 bases, with 8 bases left between them. The CDR3 loop spans 14 amino acids. Germline loops: CDR1 LGHNA, CDR2 YSLEER. Here the CDR3 reads CASSQDLRDQPQHF. CDR3 sequence (DNA): TGCGCCAGCAGCCAAGATCTTAGAGATCAGCCCCAGCATTTT.